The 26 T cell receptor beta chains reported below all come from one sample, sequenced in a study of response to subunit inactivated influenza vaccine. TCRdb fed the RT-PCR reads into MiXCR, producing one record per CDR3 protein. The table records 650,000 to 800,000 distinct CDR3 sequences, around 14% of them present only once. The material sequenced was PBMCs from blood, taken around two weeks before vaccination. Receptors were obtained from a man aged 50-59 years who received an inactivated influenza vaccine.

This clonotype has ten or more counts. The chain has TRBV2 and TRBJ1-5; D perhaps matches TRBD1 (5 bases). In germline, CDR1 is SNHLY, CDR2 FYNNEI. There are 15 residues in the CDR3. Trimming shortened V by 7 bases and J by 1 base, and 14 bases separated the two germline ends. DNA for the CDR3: TGTGCCAGCAAACCCGATCAGGGCAGCAATCAGCCCCAGCATTTT. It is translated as CASKPDQGSNQPQHF.

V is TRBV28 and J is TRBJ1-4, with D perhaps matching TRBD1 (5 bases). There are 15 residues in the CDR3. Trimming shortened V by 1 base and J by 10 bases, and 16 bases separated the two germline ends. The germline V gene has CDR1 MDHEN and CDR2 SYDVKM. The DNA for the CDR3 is TGTGCCAGCAGTTTATTTGGGGCTGCCACATTAAAACTGTTTTTT. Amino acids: CASSLFGAATLKLFF.

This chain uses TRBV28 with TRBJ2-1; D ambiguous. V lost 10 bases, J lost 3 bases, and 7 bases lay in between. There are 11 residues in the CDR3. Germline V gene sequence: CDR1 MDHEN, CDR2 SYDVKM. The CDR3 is CATSLYNEQFF. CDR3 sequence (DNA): TGTGCCACTTCCCTCTACAATGAGCAGTTCTTC.

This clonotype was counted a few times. The CDR3 region is CATSAPGRNTQYF. The CDR3 DNA reads TGTGCCACCAGTGCCCCAGGACGGAATACGCAGTATTTT. V is TRBV24-1 and J is TRBJ2-3; D is ambiguous. V was shortened by 5 bases and J by 7 bases, with 12 bases between the two germline ends. The CDR3 spans 13 residues. From germline, CDR1 is KGHDR and CDR2 SFDVKD.

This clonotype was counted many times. This CDR3 is CASSEAWRGNGEQYF. The CDR3 DNA is TGTGCCAGCAGTGAAGCGTGGAGGGGGAACGGCGAGCAGTACTTC. The rearrangement uses TRBV6-1 and TRBJ2-7; D possibly uses TRBD1 or TRBD2 (6 bases each). Germline lookup yields CDR1 MNHNS and CDR2 SASEGT. The CDR3 has 15 amino acids. Trimming took 0 bases from V and 6 from J, leaving 15 bases between them.

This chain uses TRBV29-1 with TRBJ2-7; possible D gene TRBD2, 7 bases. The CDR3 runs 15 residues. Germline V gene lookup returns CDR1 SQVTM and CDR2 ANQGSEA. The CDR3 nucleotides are TGCAGTGGACTTGGGGGGGGCGGGTCGTCCTACGAGCAGTACTTC. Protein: CSGLGGGGSSYEQYF.

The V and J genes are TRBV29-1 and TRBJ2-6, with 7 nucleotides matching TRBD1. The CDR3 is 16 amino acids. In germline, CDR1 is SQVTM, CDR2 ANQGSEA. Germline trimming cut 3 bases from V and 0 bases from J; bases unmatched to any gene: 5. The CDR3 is CSVDSEGASGANVLTF. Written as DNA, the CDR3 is TGCAGCGTTGACTCCGAGGGGGCCTCTGGGGCCAACGTCCTGACTTTC.

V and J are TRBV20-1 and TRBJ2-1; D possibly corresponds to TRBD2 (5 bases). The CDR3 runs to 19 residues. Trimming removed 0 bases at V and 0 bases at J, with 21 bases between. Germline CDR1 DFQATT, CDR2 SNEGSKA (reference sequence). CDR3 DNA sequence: TGCAGTGCTAGAGATTGGCTAGCAGAAGACCTTAGCTCCTACAATGAGCAGTTCTTC. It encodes CSARDWLAEDLSSYNEQFF.

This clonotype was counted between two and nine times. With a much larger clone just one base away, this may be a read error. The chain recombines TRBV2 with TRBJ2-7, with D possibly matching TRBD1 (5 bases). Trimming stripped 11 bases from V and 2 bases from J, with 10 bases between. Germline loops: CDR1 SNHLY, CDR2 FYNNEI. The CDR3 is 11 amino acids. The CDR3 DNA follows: TGTGCCTGGGGCACTACCTACGAGCAGTACTTC. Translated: CAWGTTYEQYF.

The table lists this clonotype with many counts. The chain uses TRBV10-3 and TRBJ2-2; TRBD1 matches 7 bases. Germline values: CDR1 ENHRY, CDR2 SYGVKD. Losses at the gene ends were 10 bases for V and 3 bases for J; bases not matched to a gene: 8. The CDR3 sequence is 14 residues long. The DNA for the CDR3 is TGTGCCACCAGGGGGAGCGAGGACACCGGGGAGCTGTTTTTT. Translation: CATRGSEDTGELFF.

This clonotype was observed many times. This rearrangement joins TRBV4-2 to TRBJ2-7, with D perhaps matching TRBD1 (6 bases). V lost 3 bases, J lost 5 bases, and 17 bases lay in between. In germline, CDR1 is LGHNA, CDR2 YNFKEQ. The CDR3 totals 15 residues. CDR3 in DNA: TGTGCCAGCAGCCACACAGGGTATAATCTCGACGAGCAGTACTTC. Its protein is CASSHTGYNLDEQYF.

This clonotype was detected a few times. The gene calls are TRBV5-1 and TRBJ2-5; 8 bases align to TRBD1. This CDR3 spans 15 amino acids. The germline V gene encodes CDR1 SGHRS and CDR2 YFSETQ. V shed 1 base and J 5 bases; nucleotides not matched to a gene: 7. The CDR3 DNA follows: TGCGCCAGCAGCTTGAGACAGGGGCCGAGGGAGACCCAGTACTTC. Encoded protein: CASSLRQGPRETQYF.

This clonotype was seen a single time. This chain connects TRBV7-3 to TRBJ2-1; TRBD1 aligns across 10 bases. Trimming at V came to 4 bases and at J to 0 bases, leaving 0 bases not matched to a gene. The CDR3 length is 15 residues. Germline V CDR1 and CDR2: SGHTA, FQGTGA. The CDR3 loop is CASSWDRGSYNEQFF. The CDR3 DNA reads TGTGCCAGCAGCTGGGACAGGGGCTCCTACAATGAGCAGTTCTTC.

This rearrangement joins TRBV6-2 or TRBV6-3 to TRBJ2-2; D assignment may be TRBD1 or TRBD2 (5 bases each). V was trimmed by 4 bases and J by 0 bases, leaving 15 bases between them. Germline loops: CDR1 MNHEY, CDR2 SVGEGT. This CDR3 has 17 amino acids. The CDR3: CASSFYSGASNTGELFF. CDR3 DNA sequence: TGTGCCAGCAGTTTTTACTCCGGGGCGTCGAACACCGGGGAGCTGTTTTTT.

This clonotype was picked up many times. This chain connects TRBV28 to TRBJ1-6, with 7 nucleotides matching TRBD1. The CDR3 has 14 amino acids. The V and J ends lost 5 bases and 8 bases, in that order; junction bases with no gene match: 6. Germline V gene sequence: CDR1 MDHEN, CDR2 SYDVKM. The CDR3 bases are TGTGCCAGCAGTGGCGACAGGGAAGATTCACCCCTCCACTTT. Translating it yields CASSGDREDSPLHF.

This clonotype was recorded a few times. CDR3 loop: CASSQDKRSYNEQFF. In DNA, the CDR3 is TGCGCCAGCAGCCAAGATAAGCGGTCCTACAATGAGCAGTTCTTC. The V gene is TRBV4-3, the J gene TRBJ2-1, with D possibly being TRBD2 (5 bases). In germline, CDR1 is LGHNA, CDR2 YSLEER. CDR3 size: 15 residues. V was clipped by 0 bases and J by 1 base, with 7 bases between them.

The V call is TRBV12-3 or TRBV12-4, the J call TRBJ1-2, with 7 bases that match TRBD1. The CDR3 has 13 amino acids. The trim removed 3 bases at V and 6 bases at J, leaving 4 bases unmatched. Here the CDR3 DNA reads TGTGCCAGCAGTTTCCCCAGGGGGGATGGCTACACCTTC. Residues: CASSFPRGDGYTF.

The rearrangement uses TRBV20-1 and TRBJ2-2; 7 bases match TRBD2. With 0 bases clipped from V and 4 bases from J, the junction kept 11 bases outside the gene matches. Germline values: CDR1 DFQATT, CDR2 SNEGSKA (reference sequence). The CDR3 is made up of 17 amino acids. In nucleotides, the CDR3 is TGCAGTGCTAGAGATTTTTTCCGGGAGGCTCGCACCGGGGAGCTGTTTTTT. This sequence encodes CSARDFFREARTGELFF.

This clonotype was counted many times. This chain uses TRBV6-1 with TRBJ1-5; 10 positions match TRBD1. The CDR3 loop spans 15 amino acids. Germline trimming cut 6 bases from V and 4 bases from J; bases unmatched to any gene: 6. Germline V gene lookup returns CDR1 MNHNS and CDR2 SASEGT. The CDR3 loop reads CASSPGTGVNQPQHF. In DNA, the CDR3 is TGTGCCAGCAGCCCCGGGACAGGGGTTAATCAGCCCCAGCATTTT.

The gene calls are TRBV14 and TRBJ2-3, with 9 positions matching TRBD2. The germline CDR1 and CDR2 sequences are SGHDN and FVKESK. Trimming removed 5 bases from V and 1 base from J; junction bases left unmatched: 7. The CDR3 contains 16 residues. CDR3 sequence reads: CASSSWTSAGTDTQYF. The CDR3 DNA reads TGTGCCAGCAGCTCATGGACTAGCGCGGGCACAGATACGCAGTATTTT.

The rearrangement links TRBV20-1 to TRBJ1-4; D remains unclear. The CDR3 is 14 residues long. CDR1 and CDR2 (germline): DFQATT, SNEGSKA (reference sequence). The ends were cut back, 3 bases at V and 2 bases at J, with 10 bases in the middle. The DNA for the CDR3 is TGCAGTGCTAGGAAGATTGCGACTAATGAAAAACTGTTTTTT. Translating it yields CSARKIATNEKLFF.

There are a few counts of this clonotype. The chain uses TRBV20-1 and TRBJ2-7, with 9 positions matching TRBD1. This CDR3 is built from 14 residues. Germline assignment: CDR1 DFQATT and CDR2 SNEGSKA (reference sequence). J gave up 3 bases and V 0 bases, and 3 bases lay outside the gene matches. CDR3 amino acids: CSARDHRGHYEQYF. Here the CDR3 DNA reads TGCAGTGCTAGAGATCACAGGGGGCACTACGAGCAGTACTTC.

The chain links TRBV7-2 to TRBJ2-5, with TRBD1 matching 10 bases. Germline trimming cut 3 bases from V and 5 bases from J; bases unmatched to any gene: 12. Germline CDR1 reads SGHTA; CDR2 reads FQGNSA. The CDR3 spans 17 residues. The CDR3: CASSFGDRGQFGETQYF. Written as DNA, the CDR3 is TGTGCCAGCAGCTTTGGGGACAGGGGACAATTCGGGGAGACCCAGTACTTC. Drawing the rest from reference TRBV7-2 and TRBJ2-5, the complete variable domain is GAGVSQSPSNKVTEKGKDVELRCDPISGHTALYWYRQSLGQGLEFLIYFQGNSAPDKSGLPSDRFSAERTGGSVSTLTIQRTQQEDSAVYLCASSFGDRGQFGETQYFGPGTRLLVL.

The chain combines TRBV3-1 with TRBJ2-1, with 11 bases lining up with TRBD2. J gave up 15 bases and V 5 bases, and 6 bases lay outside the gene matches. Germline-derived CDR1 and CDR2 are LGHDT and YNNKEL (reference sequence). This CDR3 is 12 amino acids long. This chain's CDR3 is CASSILAGVLFF. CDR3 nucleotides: TGTGCCAGCAGCATACTAGCGGGGGTACTGTTCTTC.

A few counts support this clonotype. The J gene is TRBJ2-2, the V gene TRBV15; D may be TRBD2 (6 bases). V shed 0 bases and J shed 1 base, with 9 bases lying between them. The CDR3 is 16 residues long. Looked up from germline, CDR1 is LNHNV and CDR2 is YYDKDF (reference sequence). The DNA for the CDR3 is TGTGCCACCAGCAGAGAGCGGGGACGGAACACCGGGGAGCTGTTTTTT. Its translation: CATSRERGRNTGELFF.

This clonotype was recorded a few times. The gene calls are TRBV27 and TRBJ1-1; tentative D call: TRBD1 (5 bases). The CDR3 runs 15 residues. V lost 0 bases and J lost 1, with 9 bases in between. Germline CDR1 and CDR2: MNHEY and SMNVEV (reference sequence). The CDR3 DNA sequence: TGTGCCAGCAGTTTATCACCGGGACCGAACACTGAAGCTTTCTTT. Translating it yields CASSLSPGPNTEAFF.